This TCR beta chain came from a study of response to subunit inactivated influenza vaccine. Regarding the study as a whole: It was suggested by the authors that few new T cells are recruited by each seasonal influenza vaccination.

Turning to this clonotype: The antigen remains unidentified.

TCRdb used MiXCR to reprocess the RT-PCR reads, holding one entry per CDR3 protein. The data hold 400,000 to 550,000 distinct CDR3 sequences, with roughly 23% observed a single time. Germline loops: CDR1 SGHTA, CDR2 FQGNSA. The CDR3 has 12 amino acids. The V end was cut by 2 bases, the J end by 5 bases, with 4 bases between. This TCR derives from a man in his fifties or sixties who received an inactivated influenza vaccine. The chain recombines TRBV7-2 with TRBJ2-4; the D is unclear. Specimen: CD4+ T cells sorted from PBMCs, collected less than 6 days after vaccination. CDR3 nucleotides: TGTGCCAGCAGCTTACTGGAAAACATTCAGTACTTC. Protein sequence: CASSLLENIQYF.